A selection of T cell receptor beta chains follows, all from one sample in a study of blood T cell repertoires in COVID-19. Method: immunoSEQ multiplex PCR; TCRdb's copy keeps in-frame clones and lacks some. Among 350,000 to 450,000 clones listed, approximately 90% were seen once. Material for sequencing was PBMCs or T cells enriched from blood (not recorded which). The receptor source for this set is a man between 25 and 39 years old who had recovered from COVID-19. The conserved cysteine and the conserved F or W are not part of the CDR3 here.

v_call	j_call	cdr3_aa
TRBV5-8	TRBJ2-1	ASSLAAGANYNEQF
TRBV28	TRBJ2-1	ASSFPPGTSNEQF
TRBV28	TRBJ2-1	ASSRIMGLAVESTYNEQF
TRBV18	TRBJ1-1	ASSPIGTGNTEAF
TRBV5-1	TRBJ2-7	ASSEAGAPPYEQY
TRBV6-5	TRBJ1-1	ASSYSGSGGGIEAF
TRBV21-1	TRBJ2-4	ASSNRRPGENIQY
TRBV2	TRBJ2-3	ASKGASSDTQY
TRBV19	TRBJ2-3	ASSKGVAGGTDTQY
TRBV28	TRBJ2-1	ASNGWVGFTVRQF
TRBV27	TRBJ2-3	ASSFYKRRSTDTQY
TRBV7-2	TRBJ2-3	ASTKGLLDTQY
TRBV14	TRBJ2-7	ASSHLESFYEQY
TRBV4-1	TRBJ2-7	ASSQGTGSSYEQY
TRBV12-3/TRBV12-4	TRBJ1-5	ASSTGQQPQH
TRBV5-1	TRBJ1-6	ASSLRDISSYNSPLH
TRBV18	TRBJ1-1	ASSTSTAGVATEAF
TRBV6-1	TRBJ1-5	ASSDYQGSSRPQH
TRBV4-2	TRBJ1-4	ASSQGVTGNANEKLF
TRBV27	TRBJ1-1	ASSLGGGTQEAF
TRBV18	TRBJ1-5	ASSQTETYQPQH
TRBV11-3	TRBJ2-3	ASSSRLGSTDTQY
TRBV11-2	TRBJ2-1	ASSLDLGDEQF
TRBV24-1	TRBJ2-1	ATSEGEPNEQF